This T cell receptor beta chain appears in the sequencing data of a study of neurological immune-mediated disorders. MiXCR was run by TCRdb on the 5' RACE reads, yielding one entry per CDR3 protein. The table shows about 82,000 distinct CDR3 sequences, with around 2.6% occurring only once. V lost 6 bases to trimming and J lost 6 bases, with 13 bases between them. The germline V gene has CDR1 LGHDT and CDR2 YNNKEL (reference sequence). The CDR3 consists of 13 residues. Study results and caveats: Subjects shared no identical expanded-clone CDR3 amino acid sequences, suggesting private TCR-beta repertoires in all groups.

This clonotype appeared many times. Antigen specificity is unknown. The receptor was derived from a woman younger than 45 with multiple sclerosis. The sample taken for sequencing was PBMCs. The gene calls are TRBV3-1 and TRBJ2-3; no clear D gene. The CDR3 region has the DNA TGTGCCAGCAGACGGACGGAAGGGGATACGCAGTATTTT. As protein: CASRRTEGDTQYF.